These 25 T cell receptor beta chains originate from one sample sequenced in a study of T cells after posttransplantation cyclophosphamide. Cyclophosphamide on days +3 and +4 followed busulfan-fludarabine conditioning and a marrow graft. The data were produced by immunoSEQ multiplex PCR, yet TCRdb's version contains in-frame clones alone and is incomplete. The sample was found to contain over 6,500 clones, and every one recurs. The source material was PBMCs, sampled after an allogeneic stem cell transplant with post-transplant cyclophosphamide. These receptors all stem from a young adult male patient who received an allogeneic stem cell transplant from an unrelated donor, was CMV-positive, and had acute and chronic GVHD. Some T cells may have originated in the graft donor.

In its sample, this clone was seen a few times. The chain links TRBV5-1 to TRBJ2-5, with D possibly matching TRBD1 (6 bases). The DNA end is a closer match to TRBJ2-7, so the J assignment may be wrong. In germline, CDR1 is SGHRS, CDR2 YFSETQ. This CDR3 is 17 amino acids long. The CDR3 region is CASSLASKMAGAYEQYF. CDR3 sequence (DNA): TGCGCCAGCAGCTTGGCTTCTAAGATGGCAGGGGCCTACGAGCAGTACTTC.

This clone has a count of ten or more. This chain connects TRBV5-6 to TRBJ2-5; the match to TRBD2 covers 9 bases. CDR1 is SGHDT, CDR2 YYEEEE, per germline. Trimming cost V 5 bases and J 5 bases; bases outside gene matches: 7. CDR3 size: 14 residues. CDR3: CASRERGAGETQYF. The CDR3 DNA reads TGTGCCAGCAGGGAGCGGGGGGCGGGGGAGACCCAGTACTTC.

This clone was found many times. The rearrangement uses TRBV7-9 and TRBJ2-1; 10 bases are shared with TRBD1. The CDR3 length is 18 residues. Unmatched junction bases numbered 20, after V lost 3 bases and J lost 12 bases. CDR1 and CDR2 from the germline V gene are SEHNR and FQNEAQ (reference sequence). CDR3 DNA: TGTGCCAGCAGCTTGGCTTACTCGGGACAGGGGCCGTTGGTAGGGCAGTTCTTC. Translating it yields CASSLAYSGQGPLVGQFF.

This clone was recorded a few times. The chain combines TRBV13 with TRBJ2-5; perhaps TRBD1 as D (6 bases). Judging by the DNA end, TRBJ2-7 fits better; the J call may be wrong. The CDR3 is 13 residues long. CDR1 is PRHDT and CDR2 is FYEKMQ in the germline V gene (reference sequence). The chain's CDR3 is CASSSQGWDEQYF. The CDR3 DNA follows: TGTGCCAGCAGCTCACAGGGTTGGGACGAGCAGTACTTC.

This clone was seen many times. CDR3 loop: CASSRRGARQEKLFF. CDR3 nucleotide sequence: TGTGCCAGCAGCAGGCGGGGGGCGCGGCAAGAAAAACTGTTTTTT. The chain recombines TRBV5-8 with TRBJ1-4; D is perhaps TRBD1 (6 bases). There are 15 residues in the CDR3. Germline V gene data show CDR1 as SGHTS and CDR2 as YDEGEE. V was shortened by 4 bases and J by 8 bases, with 18 bases between the two germline ends.

This clone was counted at least ten times. The rearrangement uses TRBV7-9 and TRBJ1-5, with TRBD1 matching over 9 bases. The germline V gene encodes CDR1 SEHNR and CDR2 FQNEAQ (reference sequence). J lost 5 bases, V lost 4 bases, and 6 bases had no gene match. This CDR3 comprises 15 residues. The CDR3 is CASSSSDRGHQPQHF. CDR3 sequence (DNA): TGTGCCAGCAGCTCTTCGGACAGGGGTCATCAGCCCCAGCATTTT.

This clone was detected ten times or more. This chain links TRBV27 with TRBJ2-2, with 10 bases matching TRBD1. The V gene's germline CDR1 is MNHEY and CDR2 SMNVEV (reference sequence). The CDR3 spans 14 residues. The trim removed 5 bases at V and 6 bases at J, leaving 3 bases unmatched. The CDR3 DNA sequence: TGTGCCAGCAGTACGACAGGGGGCCCCGGGGAGCTGTTTTTT. Translated, it gives CASSTTGGPGELFF.

Sample share makes this clone large. V and J are TRBV19 and TRBJ1-6; no clear D gene. The CDR3 runs 14 residues. Germline CDR1 LNHDA, CDR2 SQIVND (reference sequence). The V end lost 2 bases, the J end lost 10 bases, and 12 bases lay between the germline ends. This chain's CDR3 is CASSITVGDSPLHF. CDR3 bases: TGTGCCAGTAGTATAACCGTGGGAGACTCACCCCTCCACTTT.

This clone was found many times. Written as DNA, the CDR3 is TGTGCCAGCAGTTCGTCTCAGGTGGAGAGGGTCTACGAGCAGTACTTC. This gives the protein CASSSSQVERVYEQYF. The rearrangement joins TRBV27 to TRBJ2-7; perhaps TRBD2 as D (5 bases). The CDR3 covers 16 residues. V was cut by 4 bases and J by 3 bases, with 19 bases left in between. Germline V lookup: CDR1 MNHEY, CDR2 SMNVEV (reference sequence).

The V gene is TRBV5-1, the J gene TRBJ2-5; D is unresolved. Judging by the DNA end, TRBJ2-7 fits better; the J call may be wrong. There are 11 residues in the CDR3. Germline values: CDR1 SGHRS, CDR2 YFSETQ. The CDR3: CASSFKYEQYF. DNA for the CDR3: TGCGCCAGCAGCTTCAAATACGAGCAGTACTTC.

This clone was detected many times. The chain employs TRBV5-4 and TRBJ2-7; a weak D match, TRBD1 (5 bases). V was clipped by 0 bases and J by 0 bases, with 10 bases between them. CDR1 SGHNT and CDR2 YYREEE come from the germline V gene (reference sequence). This CDR3 is built from 15 residues. The CDR3 protein is CASSLGQGSSYEQYF. Here the CDR3 DNA reads TGTGCCAGCAGCTTGGGGCAGGGATCCTCCTACGAGCAGTACTTC.

This clone occurred many times. This chain uses TRBV18 with TRBJ2-3; 9 bases map to TRBD2. The CDR3 contains 14 residues. V lost 7 bases to trimming and J lost 3 bases; unmatched junction nucleotides: 5. Germline CDR1 and CDR2: KGHSH and LQKENI. The CDR3 region is CASYSGGGTDTQYF. The CDR3 DNA is TGTGCCAGCTATAGCGGGGGAGGAACAGATACGCAGTATTTT.

In its sample, this clone ranks as medium-sized. The chain combines TRBV10-3 with TRBJ2-7, with 12 bases identical to TRBD2. V shed 7 bases and J 6 bases; nucleotides not matched to a gene: 10. Germline V lookup: CDR1 ENHRY, CDR2 SYGVKD. The CDR3 length is 15 residues. CDR3 protein: CAITITSGGTGEQYF. The CDR3 DNA is TGTGCCATCACCATCACTAGCGGGGGGACTGGCGAGCAGTACTTC.

This clone has a count of ten or more. This chain joins TRBV9 and TRBJ2-3; possible D gene TRBD1, 6 bases. The CDR3 spans 15 residues. From germline, CDR1 is SGDLS and CDR2 YYNGEE. V lost 4 bases and J 2 bases, leaving 14 bases between the germline ends. CDR3 sequence (DNA): TGTGCCAGCAGCAGAGGGGGAGAGTACACAGATACGCAGTATTTT. It codes for CASSRGGEYTDTQYF.

There are many counts of this clone. This sequence joins TRBV29-1 and TRBJ1-2, with D tentatively TRBD1 (6 bases). Germline-derived CDR1 and CDR2 are SQVTM and ANQGSEA. The length of the CDR3 is 13 residues. The ends were cut back, 4 bases at V and 8 bases at J, with 17 bases in the middle. CDR3 amino acids: CSVADSDKSGYTF. The CDR3 DNA sequence: TGCAGCGTTGCGGACAGTGATAAATCGGGCTACACCTTC. Supplemented by reference TRBV29-1 and TRBJ1-2, the full variable domain reads SAVISQKPSRDICQRGTSLTIQCQVDSQVTMMFWYRQQPGQSLTLIATANQGSEATYESGFVIDKFPISRPNLTFSTLTVSNMSPEDSSIYLCSVADSDKSGYTFGSGTRLTVV.

This clone was seen ten or more times. The chain links TRBV2 to TRBJ2-7, with D unclear. The germline V gene encodes CDR1 SNHLY and CDR2 FYNNEI. The CDR3 spans 12 residues. With 6 bases removed from V and 4 bases from J, the gap between germline ends came to 10 bases. The CDR3 region has the DNA TGTGCCAGCAGCTCCGAGAGATACGAGCAGTACTTC. This encodes CASSSERYEQYF.

This clone showed up just a few times. The V and J genes are TRBV14 and TRBJ2-7, with TRBD2 identical over 11 bases. Looked up from germline, CDR1 is SGHDN and CDR2 is FVKESK. This CDR3 has 18 amino acids. J was trimmed by 4 bases and V by 2 bases; bases with no gene match: 13. CDR3 DNA: TGTGCCAGCAGCCAAACGGTGGCTAGCGGGAGGTCGGGGTACGAGCAGTACTTC. It yields the protein CASSQTVASGRSGYEQYF. The full variable domain, completed using reference TRBV14 and TRBJ2-7, is EAGVTQFPSHSVIEKGQTVTLRCDPISGHDNLYWYRRVMGKEIKFLLHFVKESKQDESGMPNNRFLAERTGGTYSTLKVQPAELEDSGVYFCASSQTVASGRSGYEQYFGPGTRLTVT.

This clone was seen ten or more times. The CDR3 region is CASSLGLAWGAGAKNIQYF. CDR3 coding DNA: TGTGCCAGCAGCTTAGGACTAGCGTGGGGGGCGGGAGCCAAAAACATTCAGTACTTC. The chain carries TRBV7-9 and TRBJ2-4; 8 bases agree with TRBD2. The germline CDR1 and CDR2 sequences are SEHNR and FQNEAQ (reference sequence). V lost 1 base and J lost 0; bases outside the gene matches: 11. The CDR3 consists of 19 residues.

The chain links TRBV2 to TRBJ2-5, with D unresolved. Near its end, the DNA agrees better with TRBJ2-7, so the J call may be wrong. This CDR3 spans 13 amino acids. CDR1 is SNHLY, CDR2 FYNNEI, per germline. The CDR3 region is CASIAKRYYEQYF. The DNA of the CDR3 is TGTGCCAGCATAGCCAAACGGTACTACGAGCAGTACTTC.

This clone was seen repeatedly, ten times or more. The V and J genes are TRBV6-5 and TRBJ2-1; 12 positions match TRBD2. Germline CDR1 reads MNHEY; CDR2 reads SVGAGI. The trim removed 5 bases at V and 7 bases at J, leaving 3 bases unmatched. The CDR3 is 14 residues long. This CDR3 reads CASSRTSGANEQFF. In DNA form, the CDR3 reads TGTGCCAGCAGTAGGACTAGCGGGGCGAATGAGCAGTTCTTC.

This clone was counted at least ten times. The chain is built from TRBV7-9 and TRBJ1-5; the D is unclear. Trimming cost V 2 bases and J 5 bases, with 13 bases left between them. The CDR3 covers 15 residues. Looked up from germline, CDR1 is SEHNR and CDR2 is FQNEAQ (reference sequence). This CDR3 reads CASSLYGGQDQPQHF. The CDR3 DNA follows: TGTGCCAGCAGCTTATATGGAGGGCAAGATCAGCCCCAGCATTTT.

The J gene is TRBJ1-1, the V gene TRBV4-3, with D maybe TRBD1 (5 bases). Germline CDR1 reads LGHNA; CDR2 reads YSLEER. The CDR3 runs 17 residues. Deletions cut 0 bases from V and 1 base from J, with 15 bases between. CDR3 nucleotide sequence: TGCGCCAGCAGCCAAGATGGCAGGGAAGGATGGAACACTGAAGCTTTCTTT. Encoded protein: CASSQDGREGWNTEAFF.

This clone was observed at least ten times. The genes are TRBV25-1 and TRBJ2-2; the match to TRBD2 covers 11 bases. Per germline, CDR1 MGHDK and CDR2 SYGVNS. V lost 5 bases, J lost 4 bases, and 6 bases stayed unmatched. This CDR3 spans 16 amino acids. For the CDR3, the DNA is TGTGCCAGCAGTCCCTTCCTAGCGGGGGGCACCGGGGAGCTGTTTTTT. Its protein product is CASSPFLAGGTGELFF.

This clone has ten or more counts. J is TRBJ2-7 and V is TRBV5-4, with TRBD1 matching over 10 bases. CDR1 and CDR2 (germline): SGHNT, YYREEE (reference sequence). The CDR3 extends over 15 amino acids. The junction had 7 bases not matched to a gene; V was cut back by 5 bases and J by 2 bases. The CDR3 region is CASRDTGQGTYEQYF. As DNA, the CDR3 is TGTGCCAGCAGAGACACGGGACAGGGGACCTACGAGCAGTACTTC.

In this sample, this clone turned up many times. This same CDR3 is encoded by further DNA sequences in the sample. This chain links TRBV10-1 with TRBJ1-3, with D possibly matching TRBD1 (5 bases). V was cut by 0 bases and J by 0 bases, with 12 bases left in between. The CDR3 is 17 amino acids. CDR1 is WNHNN and CDR2 is SYGVQD in the germline V gene (reference sequence). The CDR3 nucleotides read TGCGCCAGCAGTGAGTCCCTGACAGAAAGCTCTGGAAACACCATATATTTT. Amino acid sequence: CASSESLTESSGNTIYF.